The clone carrying this T cell receptor beta chain was seen once. The target antigen is unknown. The data were taken from a study of OX40 agonist ivuxolimab in advanced cancers. Whole-study results and caveats: CD4+ and CD8+ blood T cells expanded clonally by week 6 at 0.1 to 3.0 mg/kg. No antigen was identified for the clonally expanded peripheral T cells. The authors also found low normalized T-cell clonal expansion in some nonresponders.

J lost 5 bases, V lost 6 bases, and 9 bases had no gene match. CDR3 size: 15 residues. CDR1 SGHRS and CDR2 YFSETQ come from the germline V gene. Sequenced by immunoSEQ multiplex PCR; TCRdb stores in-frame clones only, minus some. The sample lists over 60,000 clones, less than 90% seen once, with over 2% in the top ten. This specimen consisted of CD4+ or CD8+ T cells sorted from blood, obtained in a trial of the OX40 agonist ivuxolimab. The receptor comes from an adult with an advanced solid tumor such as melanoma, head and neck, liver or kidney cancer. The rearrangement uses TRBV5-1 and TRBJ2-1; 9 bases line up with TRBD2. The CDR3 loop reads CASTRGGGPNNEQFF. CDR3 DNA sequence: TGCGCCAGCACCCGCGGGGGGGGGCCAAACAATGAGCAGTTCTTC.